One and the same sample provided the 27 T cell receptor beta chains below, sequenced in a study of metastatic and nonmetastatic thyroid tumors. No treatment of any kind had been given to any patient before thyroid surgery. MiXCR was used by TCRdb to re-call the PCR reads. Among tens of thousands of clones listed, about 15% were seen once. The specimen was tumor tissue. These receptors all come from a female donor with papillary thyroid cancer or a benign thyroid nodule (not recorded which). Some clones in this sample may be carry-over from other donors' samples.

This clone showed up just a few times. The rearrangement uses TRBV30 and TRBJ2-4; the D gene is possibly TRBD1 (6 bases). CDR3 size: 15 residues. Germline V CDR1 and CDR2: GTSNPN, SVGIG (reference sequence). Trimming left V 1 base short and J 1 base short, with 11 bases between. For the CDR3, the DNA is TGTGCCTGGAGTGGGGGGCAGGGGGCCAAAAACATTCAGTACTTC. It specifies CAWSGGQGAKNIQYF.

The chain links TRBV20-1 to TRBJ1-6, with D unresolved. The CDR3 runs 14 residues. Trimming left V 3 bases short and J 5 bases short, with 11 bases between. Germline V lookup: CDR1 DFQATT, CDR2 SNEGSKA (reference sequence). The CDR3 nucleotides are TGCAGTGCTAGGGTCGGACGGAATAATTCACCCCTCCACTTT. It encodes CSARVGRNNSPLHF.

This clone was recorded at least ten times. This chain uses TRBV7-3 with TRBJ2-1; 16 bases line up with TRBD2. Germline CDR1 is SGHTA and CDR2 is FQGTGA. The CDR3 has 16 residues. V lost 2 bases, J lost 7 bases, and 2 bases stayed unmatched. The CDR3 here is CASSLQGLAGGNEQFF. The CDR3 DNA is TGTGCCAGCAGCTTACAGGGACTAGCGGGAGGGAATGAGCAGTTCTTC.

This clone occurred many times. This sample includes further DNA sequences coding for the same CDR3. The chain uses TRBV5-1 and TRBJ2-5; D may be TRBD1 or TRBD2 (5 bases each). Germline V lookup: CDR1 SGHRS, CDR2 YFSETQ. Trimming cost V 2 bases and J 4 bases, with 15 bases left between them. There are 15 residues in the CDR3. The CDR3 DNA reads TGCGCCAGCAGCTTCTCCGGGGACGTCGGAGAGACCCAGTACTTC. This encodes CASSFSGDVGETQYF.

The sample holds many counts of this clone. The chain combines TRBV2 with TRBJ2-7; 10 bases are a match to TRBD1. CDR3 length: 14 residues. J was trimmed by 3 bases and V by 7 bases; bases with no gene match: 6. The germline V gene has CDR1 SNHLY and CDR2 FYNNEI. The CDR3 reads CASNDGQGGYEQYF. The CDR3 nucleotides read TGTGCCAGCAACGATGGACAGGGGGGCTACGAGCAGTACTTC.

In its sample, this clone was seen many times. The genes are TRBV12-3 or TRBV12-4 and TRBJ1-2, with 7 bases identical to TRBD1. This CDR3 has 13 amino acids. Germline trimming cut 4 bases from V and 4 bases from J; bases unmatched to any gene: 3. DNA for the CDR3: TGTGCCAGCAGTTGGTCAGGGGGCTATGGCTACACCTTC. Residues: CASSWSGGYGYTF.

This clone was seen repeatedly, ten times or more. CDR3 in DNA: TGTGCCAGCAGCGGTGAGAACACTGAAGCTTTCTTT. It yields the protein CASSGENTEAFF. The J gene is TRBJ1-1, the V gene TRBV7-2, with D uncertain. Germline V gives CDR1 SGHTA, CDR2 FQGNSA. The germline V and J ends were trimmed by 5 bases and 1 base, with 5 bases remaining between them. The CDR3 covers 12 residues.

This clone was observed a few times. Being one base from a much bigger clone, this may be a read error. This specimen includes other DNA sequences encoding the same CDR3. CDR3 loop: CASSPPGTGQETQYF. As DNA, the CDR3 is TGTGCCAGCTCACCACCAGGGACAGGTCAAGAGACCCAGTACTTC. The chain links TRBV18 to TRBJ2-5; 8 bases fit TRBD1. The germline V gene encodes CDR1 KGHSH and CDR2 LQKENI. V dropped 0 bases and J dropped 2; count of bases not matched to a gene: 2. CDR3 length: 15 amino acids.

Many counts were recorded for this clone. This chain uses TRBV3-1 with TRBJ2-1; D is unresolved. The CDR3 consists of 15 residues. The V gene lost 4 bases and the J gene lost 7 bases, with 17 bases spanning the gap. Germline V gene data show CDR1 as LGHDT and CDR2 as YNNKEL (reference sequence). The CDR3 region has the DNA TGTGCCAGCAGCCCTGATACTGGTGGGTGGAATGAGCAGTTCTTC. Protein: CASSPDTGGWNEQFF.

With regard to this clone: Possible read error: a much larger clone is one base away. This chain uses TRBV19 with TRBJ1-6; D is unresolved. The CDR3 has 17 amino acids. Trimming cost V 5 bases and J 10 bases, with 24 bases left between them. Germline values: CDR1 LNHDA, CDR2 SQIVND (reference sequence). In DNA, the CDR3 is TGTGCCAGTAGTGACCCCGACGGGTACCTTCCGAGGTCACCCCTCCACTTT. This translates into CASSDPDGYLPRSPLHF.

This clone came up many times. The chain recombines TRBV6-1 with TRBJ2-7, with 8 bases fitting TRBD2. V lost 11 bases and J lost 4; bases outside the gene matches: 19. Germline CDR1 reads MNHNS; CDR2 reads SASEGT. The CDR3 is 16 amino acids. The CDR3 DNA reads TGTGCCTGCAACCGGAACAGGGTCGGGAGGGCTTACGAGCAGTACTTC. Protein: CACNRNRVGRAYEQYF.

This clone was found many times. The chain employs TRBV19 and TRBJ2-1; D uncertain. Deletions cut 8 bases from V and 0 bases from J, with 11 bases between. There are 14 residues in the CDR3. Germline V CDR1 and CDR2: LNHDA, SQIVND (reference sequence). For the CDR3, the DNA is TGTGCCAGTCGGACCTTGAGCTCCTACAATGAGCAGTTCTTC. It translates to CASRTLSSYNEQFF. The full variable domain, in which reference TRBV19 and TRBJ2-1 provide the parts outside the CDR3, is DGGITQSPKYLFRKEGQNVTLSCEQNLNHDAMYWYRQDPGQGLRLIYYSQIVNDFQKGDIAEGYSVSREKKESFPLTVTSAQKNPTAFYLCASRTLSSYNEQFFGPGTRLTVL.

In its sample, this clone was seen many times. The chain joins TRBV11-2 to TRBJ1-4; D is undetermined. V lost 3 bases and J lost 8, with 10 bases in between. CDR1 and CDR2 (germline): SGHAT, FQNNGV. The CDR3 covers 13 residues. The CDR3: CASSLSGSEKLFF. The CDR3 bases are TGTGCCAGCAGCTTGTCTGGGTCCGAAAAACTGTTTTTT.

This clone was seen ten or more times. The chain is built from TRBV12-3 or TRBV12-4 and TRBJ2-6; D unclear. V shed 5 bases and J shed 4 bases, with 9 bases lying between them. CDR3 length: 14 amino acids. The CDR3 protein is CASSKLEGANVLTF. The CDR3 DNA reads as TGTGCCAGCAGTAAACTGGAGGGGGCCAACGTCCTGACTTTC.

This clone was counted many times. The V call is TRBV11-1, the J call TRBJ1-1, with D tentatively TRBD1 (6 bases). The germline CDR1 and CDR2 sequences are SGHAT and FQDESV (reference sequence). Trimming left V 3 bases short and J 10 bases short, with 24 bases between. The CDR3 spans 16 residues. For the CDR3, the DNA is TGTGCCAGCAGCTTGTCGGATGTGGGGGCGCGGTCGGCAGCTTTCTTT. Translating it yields CASSLSDVGARSAAFF.

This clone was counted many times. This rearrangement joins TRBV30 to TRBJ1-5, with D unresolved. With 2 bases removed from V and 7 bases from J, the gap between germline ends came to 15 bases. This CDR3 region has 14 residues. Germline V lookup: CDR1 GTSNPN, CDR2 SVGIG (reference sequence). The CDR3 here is CAWSYGDSGQPQHF. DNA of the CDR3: TGTGCCTGGAGTTATGGTGATTCGGGACAGCCCCAGCATTTT.

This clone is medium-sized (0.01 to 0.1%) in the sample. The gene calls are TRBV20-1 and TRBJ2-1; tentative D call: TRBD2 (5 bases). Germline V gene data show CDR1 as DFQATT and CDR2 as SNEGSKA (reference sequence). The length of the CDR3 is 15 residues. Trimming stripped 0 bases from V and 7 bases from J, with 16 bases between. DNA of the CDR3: TGCAGTGCTAGAGATGGGCGGGCTAGTTTGAATGAGCAGTTCTTC. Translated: CSARDGRASLNEQFF.

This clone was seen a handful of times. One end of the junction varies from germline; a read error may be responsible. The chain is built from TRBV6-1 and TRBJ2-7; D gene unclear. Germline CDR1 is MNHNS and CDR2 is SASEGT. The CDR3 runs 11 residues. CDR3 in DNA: TGTGCCAGCCTCCTTGGAACCGAGCATTACTTC. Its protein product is CASLLGTEHYF.

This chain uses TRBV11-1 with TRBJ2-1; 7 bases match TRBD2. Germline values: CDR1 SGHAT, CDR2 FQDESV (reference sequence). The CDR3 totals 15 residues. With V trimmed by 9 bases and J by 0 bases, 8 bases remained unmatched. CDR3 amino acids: CASSPGGSSYNEQFF. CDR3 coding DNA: TGTGCCAGTAGCCCAGGCGGGAGCTCCTACAATGAGCAGTTCTTC.

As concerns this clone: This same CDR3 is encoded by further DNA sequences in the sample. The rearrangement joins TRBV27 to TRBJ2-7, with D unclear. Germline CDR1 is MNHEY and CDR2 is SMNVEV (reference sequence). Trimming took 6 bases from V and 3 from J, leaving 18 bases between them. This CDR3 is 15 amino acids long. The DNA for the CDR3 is TGTGCCAGCAGGACCTCAGAGGCTGGAGTCTACGAGCAGTACTTC. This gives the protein CASRTSEAGVYEQYF.

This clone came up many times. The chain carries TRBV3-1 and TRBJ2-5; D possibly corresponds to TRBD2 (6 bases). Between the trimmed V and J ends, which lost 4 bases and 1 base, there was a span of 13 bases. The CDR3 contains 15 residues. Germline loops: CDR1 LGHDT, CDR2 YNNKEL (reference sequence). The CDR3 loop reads CASSPLGGFQETQYF. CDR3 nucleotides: TGTGCCAGCAGCCCCCTTGGGGGGTTCCAAGAGACCCAGTACTTC.

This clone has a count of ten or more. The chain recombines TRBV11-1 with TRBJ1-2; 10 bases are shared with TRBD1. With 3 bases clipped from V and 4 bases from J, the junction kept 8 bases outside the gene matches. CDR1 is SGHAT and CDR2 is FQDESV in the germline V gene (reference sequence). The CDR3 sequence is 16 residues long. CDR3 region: CASSFLLTGGGYGYTF. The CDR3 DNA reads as TGTGCCAGCAGCTTTCTTTTGACAGGGGGCGGCTATGGCTACACCTTC.

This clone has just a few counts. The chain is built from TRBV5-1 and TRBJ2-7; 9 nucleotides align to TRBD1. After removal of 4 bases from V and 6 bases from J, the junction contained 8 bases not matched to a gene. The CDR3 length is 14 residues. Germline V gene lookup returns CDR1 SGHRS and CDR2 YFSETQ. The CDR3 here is CASSPGQGRFEQYF. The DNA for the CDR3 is TGCGCCAGCAGCCCGGGACAGGGCCGGTTCGAGCAGTACTTC. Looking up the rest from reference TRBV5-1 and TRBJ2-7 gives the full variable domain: KAGVTQTPRYLIKTRGQQVTLSCSPISGHRSVSWYQQTPGQGLQFLFEYFSETQRNKGNFPGRFSGRQFSNSRSEMNVSTLELGDSALYLCASSPGQGRFEQYFGPGTRLTVT.

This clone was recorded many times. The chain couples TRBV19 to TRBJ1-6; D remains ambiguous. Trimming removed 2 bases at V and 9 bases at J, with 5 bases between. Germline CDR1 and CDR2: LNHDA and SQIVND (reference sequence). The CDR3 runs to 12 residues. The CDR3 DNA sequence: TGTGCCAGTAGTATAAATAGTTCACCCCTCCACTTT. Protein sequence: CASSINSSPLHF.

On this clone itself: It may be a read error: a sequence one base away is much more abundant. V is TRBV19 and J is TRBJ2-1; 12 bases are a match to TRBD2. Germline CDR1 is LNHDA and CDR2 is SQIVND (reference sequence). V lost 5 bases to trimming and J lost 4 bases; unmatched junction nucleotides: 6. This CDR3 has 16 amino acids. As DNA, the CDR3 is TGTGCCAGTAGTCTATCGACTAGCGGGAGTTACAATGAGCAGTTCTTC. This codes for CASSLSTSGSYNEQFF.

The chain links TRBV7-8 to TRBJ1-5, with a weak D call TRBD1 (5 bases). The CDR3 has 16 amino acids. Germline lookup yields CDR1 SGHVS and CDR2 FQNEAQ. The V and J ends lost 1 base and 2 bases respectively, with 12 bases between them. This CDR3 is CASSLGGMIGNQPQHF. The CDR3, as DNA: TGTGCCAGCAGCTTAGGGGGGATGATTGGCAATCAGCCCCAGCATTTT.

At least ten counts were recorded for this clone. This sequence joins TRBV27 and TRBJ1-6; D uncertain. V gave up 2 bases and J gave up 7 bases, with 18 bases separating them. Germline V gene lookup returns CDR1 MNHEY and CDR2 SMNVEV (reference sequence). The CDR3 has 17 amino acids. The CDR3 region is CASSLRRNLLGNSPLHF. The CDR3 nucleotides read TGTGCCAGCAGTTTACGTCGGAACCTGCTGGGGAATTCACCCCTCCACTTT.